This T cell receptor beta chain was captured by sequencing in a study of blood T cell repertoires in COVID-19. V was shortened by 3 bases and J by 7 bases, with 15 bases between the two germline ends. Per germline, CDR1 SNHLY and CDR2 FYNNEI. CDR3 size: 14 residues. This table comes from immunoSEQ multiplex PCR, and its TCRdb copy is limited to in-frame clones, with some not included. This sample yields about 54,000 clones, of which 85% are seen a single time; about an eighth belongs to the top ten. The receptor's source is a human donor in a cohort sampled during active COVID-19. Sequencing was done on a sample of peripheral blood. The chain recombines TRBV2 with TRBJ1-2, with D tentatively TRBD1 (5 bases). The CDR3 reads CASSDDALTAGYTF. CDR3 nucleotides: TGTGCCAGCAGTGATGACGCCTTGACAGCTGGCTACACCTTC.